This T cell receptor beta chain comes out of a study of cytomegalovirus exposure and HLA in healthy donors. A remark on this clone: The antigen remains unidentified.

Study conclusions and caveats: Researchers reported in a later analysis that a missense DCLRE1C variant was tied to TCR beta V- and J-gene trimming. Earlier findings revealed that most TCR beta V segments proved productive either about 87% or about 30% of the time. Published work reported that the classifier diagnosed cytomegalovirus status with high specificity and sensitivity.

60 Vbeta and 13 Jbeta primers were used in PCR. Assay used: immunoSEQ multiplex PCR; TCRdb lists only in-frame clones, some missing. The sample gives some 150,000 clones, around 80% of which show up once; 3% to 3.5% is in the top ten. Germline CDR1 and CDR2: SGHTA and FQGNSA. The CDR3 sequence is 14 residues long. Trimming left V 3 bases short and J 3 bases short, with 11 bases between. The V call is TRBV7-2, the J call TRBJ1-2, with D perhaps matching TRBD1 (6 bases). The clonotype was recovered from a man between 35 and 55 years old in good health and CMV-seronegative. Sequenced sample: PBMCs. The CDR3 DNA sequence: TGTGCCAGCAGCTTGGACAGCCACTACTATGGCTACACCTTC. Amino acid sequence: CASSLDSHYYGYTF.